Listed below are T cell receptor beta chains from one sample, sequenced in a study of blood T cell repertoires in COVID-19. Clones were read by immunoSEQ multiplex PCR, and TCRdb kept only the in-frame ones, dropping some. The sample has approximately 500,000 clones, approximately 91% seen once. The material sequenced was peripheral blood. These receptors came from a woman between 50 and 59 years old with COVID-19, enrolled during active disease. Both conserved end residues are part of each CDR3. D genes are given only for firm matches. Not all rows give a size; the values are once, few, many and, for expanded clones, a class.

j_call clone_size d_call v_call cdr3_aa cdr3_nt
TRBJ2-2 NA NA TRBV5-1 CASSLGTATNTGELFF TGCGCCAGCAGCTTGGGGACAGCTACGAACACCGGGGAGCTGTTTTTT
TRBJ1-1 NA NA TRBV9 CASSTRAAGMNTEAFF TGTGCCAGCAGCACACGGGCTGCGGGGATGAACACTGAAGCTTTCTTT
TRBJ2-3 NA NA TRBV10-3 CAIRDSLPGTDTQYF TGTGCCATCCGGGACTCCCTTCCCGGCACAGATACGCAGTATTTT
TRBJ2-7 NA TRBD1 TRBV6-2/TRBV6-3 CASSPGQAEGHEQYF TGTGCCAGCAGCCCTGGACAGGCCGAAGGCCACGAGCAGTACTTC
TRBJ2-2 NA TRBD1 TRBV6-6 CATRSQGAGELFF TGTGCCACCAGATCACAGGGGGCCGGGGAGCTGTTTTTT
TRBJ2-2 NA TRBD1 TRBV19 CASAIQGALDTGELFF TGTGCCAGTGCCATACAGGGGGCCCTGGACACCGGGGAGCTGTTTTTT
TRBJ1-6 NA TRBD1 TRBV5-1 CASSPRSTGTGNSPLHF TGCGCCAGCAGCCCCCGATCTACCGGGACAGGGAACTCACCCCTCCACTTT
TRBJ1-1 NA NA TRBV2 CASSRETGWAEAFF TGTGCCAGCAGTCGCGAAACAGGGTGGGCTGAAGCTTTCTTT
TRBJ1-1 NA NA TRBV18 CASSPTGHLKAEAFF TGTGCCAGCTCACCTACGGGACACCTTAAGGCTGAAGCTTTCTTT
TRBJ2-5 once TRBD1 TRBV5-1 CASSLGQGSGTQYF TGCGCCAGCAGCTTGGGACAGGGGAGTGGGACCCAGTACTTC
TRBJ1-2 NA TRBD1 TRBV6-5 CASSPQGSDYGYTF TGTGCCAGCAGCCCACAGGGGTCCGACTATGGCTACACCTTC
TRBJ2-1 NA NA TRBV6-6 CASSALSGQFF TGTGCCAGCAGTGCCCTCTCCGGGCAGTTCTTC
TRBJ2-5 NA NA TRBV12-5 CASGSGHPQETQYF TGTGCTAGTGGTTCGGGACACCCCCAAGAGACCCAGTACTTC
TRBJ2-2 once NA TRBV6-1 CASSELGGLVTGELFF TGTGCCAGCAGTGAACTCGGGGGTTTAGTCACCGGGGAGCTGTTTTTT
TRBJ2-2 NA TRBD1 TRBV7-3 CASSPGTGGTGELFF TGTGCCAGCAGCCCCGGGACAGGGGGTACCGGGGAGCTGTTTTTT
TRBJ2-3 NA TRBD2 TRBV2 CASSEMSASGSNTQYF TGTGCCAGCAGTGAGATGTCGGCTAGCGGTTCTAATACGCAGTATTTT
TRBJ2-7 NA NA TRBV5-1 CASSLGTNSYEQYF TGCGCCAGCAGCTTGGGGACAAACTCCTACGAGCAGTACTTC
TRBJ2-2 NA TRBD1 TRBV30 CAWRQGYGELFF TGTGCCTGGAGACAGGGGTACGGGGAGCTGTTTTTT
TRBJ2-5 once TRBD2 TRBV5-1 CASSFKWTSGGETQYF TGCGCCAGCAGCTTTAAATGGACTAGCGGGGGTGAGACCCAGTACTTC
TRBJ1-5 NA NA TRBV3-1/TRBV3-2 CASSQGGSNQPQHF TGTGCCAGCAGCCAGGGAGGGTCCAATCAGCCCCAGCATTTT
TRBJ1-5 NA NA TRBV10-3 CAIQGYGNQPQHF TGTGCCATACAGGGCTATGGCAATCAGCCCCAGCATTTT
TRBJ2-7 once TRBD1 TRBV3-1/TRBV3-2 CASSARDSRASYEQYF TGTGCCAGCAGCGCTAGGGACAGCCGGGCCTCCTACGAGCAGTACTTC
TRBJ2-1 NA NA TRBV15 CATSREALDEQFF TGTGCCACCAGCAGAGAGGCTCTGGATGAGCAGTTCTTC
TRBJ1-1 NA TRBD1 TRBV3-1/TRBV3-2 CASSQVTWTGRTSEAFF TGTGCCAGCAGCCAAGTCACATGGACAGGCCGGACCTCTGAAGCTTTCTTT
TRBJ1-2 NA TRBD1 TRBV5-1 CASSSGQGAKGYTF TGCGCCAGCAGCTCGGGACAGGGGGCGAAGGGCTACACCTTC
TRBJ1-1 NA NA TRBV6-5 CATREGLSYTEAFF TGTGCCACTAGGGAAGGACTCTCTTACACTGAAGCTTTCTTT
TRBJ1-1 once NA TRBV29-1 CSAYQGRGTTEAFF TGCAGCGCCTACCAGGGAAGGGGGACCACTGAAGCTTTCTTT
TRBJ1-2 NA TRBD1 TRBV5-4 CASSTGQGWYGYTF TGTGCCAGCAGCACAGGACAGGGATGGTATGGCTACACCTTC
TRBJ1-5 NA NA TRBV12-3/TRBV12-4 CASTPEGQPQHF TGTGCCAGCACTCCCGAGGGACAGCCCCAGCATTTT
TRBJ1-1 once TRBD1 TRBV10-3 CAISERGQQLGYAFF TGTGCCATCAGTGAGCGGGGACAGCAGTTGGGGTATGCTTTCTTT
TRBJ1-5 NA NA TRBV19 CASGRDISLPQHF TGTGCCAGTGGCCGGGATATCTCCCTGCCCCAGCATTTT
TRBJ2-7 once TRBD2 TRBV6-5 CASSQTGGSYEQYF TGTGCCAGCAGCCAAACCGGGGGGAGTTACGAGCAGTACTTC
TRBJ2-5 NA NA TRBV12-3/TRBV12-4 CASSLGGIETQYF TGTGCCAGCAGTTTAGGAGGGATCGAGACCCAGTACTTC